The 27 T cell receptor beta chains below all came from one sample that was sequenced in a study of T cells in Graves' hyperthyroidism and ophthalmopathy. The source material, RNA transcripts, was used to amplify TCR beta CDR3 regions. The HTBI primer set drove a first-round RT-PCR of the TCR CDR3. TCRdb redid the calling of the multiplex PCR reads with MiXCR, one entry per CDR3 protein. Altogether under 250,000 distinct CDR3 sequences are present, almost 25% being singletons, with the ten largest covering 35%. Sample: blood. All receptors derive from a woman aged 40-49 years with Graves' ophthalmopathy.

The chain recombines TRBV5-6 with TRBJ2-7, with D uncertain. The CDR3 contains 15 residues. V was trimmed by 4 bases and J by 0 bases, leaving 14 bases between them. Germline V CDR1 and CDR2: SGHDT, YYEEEE. The chain's CDR3 is CASSPLQSSSYEQYF. In nucleotides, the CDR3 is TGTGCCAGCAGCCCCCTACAGAGTTCCTCCTACGAGCAGTACTTC.

This clonotype was detected ten times or more. The rearrangement joins TRBV25-1 to TRBJ1-1, with 8 bases aligning to TRBD1. J gave up 6 bases and V 3 bases, and 3 bases lay outside the gene matches. This CDR3 contains 13 residues. CDR1 MGHDK and CDR2 SYGVNS come from the germline V gene. Written as DNA, the CDR3 is TGTGCCAGCAGTGACCAGGGGGCGTCTGAAGCTTTCTTT. Its translation is CASSDQGASEAFF.

As regards this clonotype: The junction does not match germline at one end; this may be a read error. Here the CDR3 reads CASSLAYVLTF. The CDR3 DNA is TGTGCCAGCAGCCTGGCCTACGTCCTGACTTTC. The chain carries TRBV7-2 and TRBJ2-6; no firm D call. Germline V gene sequence: CDR1 SGHTA, CDR2 FQGNSA. This CDR3 comprises 11 residues.

This clonotype was detected many times. The gene calls are TRBV7-2 and TRBJ2-7, with a weak D call TRBD2 (6 bases). Looked up from germline, CDR1 is SGHTA and CDR2 is FQGNSA. The CDR3 is 14 amino acids. V lost 5 bases and J 2 bases, leaving 13 bases between the germline ends. CDR3 in DNA: TGTGCCAGCAGCGGAGTGCGGGGAACCTACGAGCAGTACTTC. It translates to CASSGVRGTYEQYF.

This clonotype was detected ten times or more. The chain carries TRBV5-4 and TRBJ1-6; D remains unclear. The CDR3 runs to 16 residues. CDR1 is SGHNT, CDR2 YYREEE, per germline (reference sequence). V was trimmed by 0 bases and J by 7 bases, leaving 14 bases between them. CDR3 sequence reads: CASSLGLESGNSPLHF. CDR3 nucleotides: TGTGCCAGCAGCTTGGGCTTGGAATCGGGAAATTCACCCCTCCACTTT.

This clonotype appeared many times. The V gene is TRBV27, the J gene TRBJ2-7; the D is unclear. Trimming shortened V by 2 bases and J by 3 bases, and 14 bases separated the two germline ends. The germline CDR1 and CDR2 sequences are MNHEY and SMNVEV (reference sequence). The length of the CDR3 is 15 residues. CDR3 DNA sequence: TGTGCCAGCAGTTTAGGTACAGACCCCATCTACGAGCAGTACTTC. Protein product: CASSLGTDPIYEQYF.

Ten or more counts support this clonotype. The chain carries TRBV2 and TRBJ2-7; D remains unclear. Trimming removed 4 bases at V and 6 bases at J, with 10 bases between. Germline CDR1 reads SNHLY; CDR2 reads FYNNEI. The CDR3 has 12 residues. CDR3 DNA sequence: TGTGCCAGCAGTGCTATGACGGGCGAGCAGTACTTC. It codes for CASSAMTGEQYF.

Regarding this clonotype: This may come from a read error, since a much larger clone is one base off. The CDR3 ends on some other residue instead of the conserved phenylalanine or tryptophan, so this is likely a read error. No DNA is shown, since the ends of the CDR3 on it are uncertain; the CDR3 is the one TCRdb lists. CDR3 amino acids: CSVAGQSDFFEASL. The chain has TRBV29-1 and TRBJ1-1; TRBD1, the table's D call, was not compared with the DNA. The germline CDR1 and CDR2 sequences are SQVTM and ANQGSEA. Including both end residues, the CDR3 is 14 amino acids long.

This clonotype was observed at least ten times. This chain joins TRBV6-2 or TRBV6-3 and TRBJ2-1; 12 nucleotides line up with TRBD2. Germline V gene lookup returns CDR1 MNHEY and CDR2 SVGEGT. V lost 5 bases, J lost 10 bases, and 3 bases stayed unmatched. The CDR3 has 13 residues. This CDR3 is CASSPGLAGEQFF. The CDR3 DNA sequence: TGTGCCAGCAGTCCAGGACTAGCGGGAGAGCAGTTCTTC.

This clonotype showed up many times. V is TRBV11-2 and J is TRBJ2-2, with a weak D call TRBD2 (6 bases). With 5 bases removed from V and 6 bases from J, the gap between germline ends came to 13 bases. The CDR3 is 14 amino acids. Germline V gives CDR1 SGHAT, CDR2 FQNNGV. This chain's CDR3 is CASSAQLAAGELFF. The CDR3 coding sequence is TGTGCCAGCAGCGCCCAACTAGCAGCCGGGGAGCTGTTTTTT.

J is TRBJ1-1 and V is TRBV6-2 or TRBV6-3; 7 bases map to TRBD1. The germline gives CDR1 MNHEY, CDR2 SVGEGT. This CDR3 contains 15 residues. The V segment lost 4 bases and the J segment 0 bases; nucleotides outside the gene matches: 5. CDR3 coding DNA: TGTGCCAGCAGTTCGGGACAGACGATGAACACTGAAGCTTTCTTT. Its translation is CASSSGQTMNTEAFF.

The rearrangement links TRBV2 to TRBJ2-7, with D perhaps TRBD1 or TRBD2 (5 bases each). Germline values: CDR1 SNHLY, CDR2 FYNNEI. This CDR3 contains 13 residues. Trimming pared 4 bases from V and 5 bases from J, leaving 12 bases between. The CDR3, as DNA: TGTGCCAGCAGTGGGGTCAGGGACGACGAGCAGTACTTC. This sequence encodes CASSGVRDDEQYF.

The CDR3 region has the DNA TGTGCCAGCAGTTACTCAGGGACAGGGGTCACTGAAGCTTTCTTT. It encodes CASSYSGTGVTEAFF. The V gene is TRBV6-5, the J gene TRBJ1-1, with 10 bases that match TRBD1. The V gene end was trimmed by 0 bases and the J gene end by 4 bases; junction bases not matched to a gene: 2. CDR3 length: 15 amino acids. The germline V gene has CDR1 MNHEY and CDR2 SVGAGI.

This clonotype was counted at least ten times. The CDR3 DNA sequence: TGTGCCAGCAGCCAATCAGGTGGGATCCTCACCGGGGAGCTGTTTTTT. Residues: CASSQSGGILTGELFF. J is TRBJ2-2 and V is TRBV4-2; D ambiguous. V dropped 2 bases and J dropped 4 bases, with 14 bases sitting between them. The CDR3 consists of 16 residues. Germline V gene sequence: CDR1 LGHNA, CDR2 YNFKEQ.

Details on this clonotype: A much larger clone is a single base away; this may be a read error. J is TRBJ1-5 and V is TRBV27; 7 nucleotides match TRBD1. Germline CDR1 MNHEY, CDR2 SMNVEV (reference sequence). The CDR3 consists of 15 residues. The CDR3 spells CVSSPEGGGSQPQHF. The CDR3, as DNA: TGTGTCAGCAGTCCAGAGGGAGGGGGCAGTCAGCCCCAGCATTTT.

This clonotype showed up many times. As DNA, the CDR3 is TGTGCCAGCACCCGGGAAGGTTGGGAGACCCAGTACTTC. Its protein is CASTREGWETQYF. The V call is TRBV2, the J call TRBJ2-5, with D possibly matching TRBD2 (5 bases). The germline V gene encodes CDR1 SNHLY and CDR2 FYNNEI. Trimming removed 7 bases at V and 5 bases at J, with 14 bases between. The CDR3 totals 13 residues. Supplemented by reference TRBV2 and TRBJ2-5, the full variable domain reads EPEVTQTPSHQVTQMGQEVILRCVPISNHLYFYWYRQILGQKVEFLVSFYNNEISEKSEIFDDQFSVERPDGSNFTLKIRSTKLEDSAMYFCASTREGWETQYFGPGTRLLVL.

This clonotype came up many times. The chain is built from TRBV10-3 and TRBJ2-5; 10 nucleotides agree with TRBD1. V dropped 4 bases and J dropped 3; count of bases not matched to a gene: 2. This CDR3 spans 14 amino acids. Germline CDR1 ENHRY, CDR2 SYGVKD. CDR3 protein: CAISAGTGEETQYF. Here the CDR3 DNA reads TGTGCCATCAGTGCCGGGACAGGGGAAGAGACCCAGTACTTC.

The genes are TRBV15 and TRBJ2-7, with 9 bases that match TRBD2. The CDR3 has 15 amino acids. The junction had 5 bases not matched to a gene; V was cut back by 0 bases and J by 5 bases. CDR1 is LNHNV and CDR2 is YYDKDF in the germline V gene (reference sequence). The CDR3 coding sequence is TGTGCCACCAGCAGAGATGCGGTAGCGGGAGACGAGCAGTACTTC. This encodes CATSRDAVAGDEQYF.

This clonotype was seen ten or more times. The genes are TRBV5-1 and TRBJ2-1; TRBD2 aligns across 7 bases. CDR3 length: 14 amino acids. Germline V lookup: CDR1 SGHRS, CDR2 YFSETQ. The J segment lost 9 bases and the V segment lost 2 bases, leaving 8 bases of the junction unmatched. The CDR3 DNA is TGCGCCAGCAGCTTTGGCGGGAGCTGGGCTGAGCAGTTCTTC. Amino acids: CASSFGGSWAEQFF.

This clonotype was recorded many times. CDR3 region: CATSRVAGLVNTEAFF. The CDR3 coding sequence is TGTGCCACCAGCAGAGTAGCGGGGCTGGTGAACACTGAAGCTTTCTTT. The gene calls are TRBV15 and TRBJ1-1, with TRBD1 as a possible D gene (5 bases). The CDR3 covers 16 residues. Trimming took off 1 base at V and 0 bases at J, with 12 bases between the two ends. CDR1 and CDR2 from the germline V gene are LNHNV and YYDKDF (reference sequence). The whole variable domain, filled in from reference TRBV15 and TRBJ1-1, reads DAMVIQNPRYQVTQFGKPVTLSCSQTLNHNVMYWYQQKSSQAPKLLFHYYDKDFNNEADTPDNFQSRRPNTSFCFLDIRSPGLGDTAMYLCATSRVAGLVNTEAFFGQGTRLTVV.

CDR3 amino acids: CASSDRLRDTQYF. CDR3 coding DNA: TGTGCCAGCAGTGACAGACTGCGAGATACGCAGTATTTT. The chain uses TRBV6-1 and TRBJ2-3; D ambiguous. The CDR3 runs 13 residues. With 3 bases removed from V and 5 bases from J, the gap between germline ends came to 9 bases. The germline V gene has CDR1 MNHNS and CDR2 SASEGT.

This clonotype was detected ten times or more. The chain combines TRBV11-2 with TRBJ2-4, with no clear D. The CDR3 is made up of 15 amino acids. V was cut by 3 bases and J by 6 bases, with 15 bases left in between. Germline values: CDR1 SGHAT, CDR2 FQNNGV. The CDR3 coding sequence is TGTGCCAGCAGCTTTTCCCAAGGGCTCGGAAACATTCAGTACTTC. Translation gives CASSFSQGLGNIQYF.

With respect to this clonotype: With a much larger clone just one base away, this may be a read error. DNA for the CDR3: TGTGCCAGCAGTGCGAGCAGGGGGCAAGAGCAGTACTTC. It yields the protein CASSASRGQEQYF. The chain carries TRBV6-1 and TRBJ2-7, with TRBD1 matching 8 bases. Germline CDR1 is MNHNS and CDR2 is SASEGT. CDR3 size: 13 residues. V was clipped by 4 bases and J by 7 bases; unmatched bases: 6.

This clonotype came up once. This rearrangement joins TRBV20-1 to TRBJ2-5; 7 nucleotides line up with TRBD1. Germline CDR1 and CDR2: DFQATT and SNEGSKA (reference sequence). Trimming removed 6 bases from V and 2 bases from J; junction bases left unmatched: 9. The CDR3 runs 14 residues. CDR3 region: CSALRQGPQETQYF. CDR3 nucleotides: TGCAGTGCCCTACGACAGGGACCTCAAGAGACCCAGTACTTC.

A word on this clonotype: This sequence may be a read error, since a much larger clone differs from it by one base. CDR3 in amino acids: CASSSDGVGGTEAFF. The CDR3 region has the DNA TGTGCCAGCAGCTCCGACGGGGTCGGCGGCACTGAAGCTTTCTTT. The rearrangement uses TRBV7-9 and TRBJ1-1; no clear D. V lost 4 bases and J lost 4, with 16 bases in between. The CDR3 is 15 amino acids. From germline, CDR1 is SEHNR and CDR2 FQNEAQ (reference sequence).

This clonotype was seen ten or more times. The chain couples TRBV27 to TRBJ2-7, with 10 bases lining up with TRBD2. CDR3 length equals 18 residues. V shed 4 bases and J 7 bases; nucleotides not matched to a gene: 19. Germline-derived CDR1 and CDR2 are MNHEY and SMNVEV (reference sequence). Here the CDR3 reads CASSSPSGLAESPSEQYF. CDR3 bases: TGTGCCAGCAGTTCACCCTCCGGACTAGCGGAGTCCCCCTCTGAGCAGTACTTC.

In this sample, this clonotype turned up a few times. The J gene is TRBJ2-7, the V gene TRBV9; D could derive from TRBD1 or TRBD2 (5 bases each). Germline-derived CDR1 and CDR2 are SGDLS and YYNGEE. Trimming removed 6 bases from V and 4 bases from J, with 17 bases in between. CDR3 length: 14 amino acids. CDR3: CASTVGPGSYEQYF. CDR3 sequence (DNA): TGTGCCAGCACCGTGGGACCGGGTTCTTACGAGCAGTACTTC. Complete variable domain (other parts from reference TRBV9 and TRBJ2-7): DSGVTQTPKHLITATGQRVTLRCSPRSGDLSVYWYQQSLDQGLQFLIQYYNGEERAKGNILERFSAQQFPDLHSELNLSSLELGDSALYFCASTVGPGSYEQYFGPGTRLTVT.